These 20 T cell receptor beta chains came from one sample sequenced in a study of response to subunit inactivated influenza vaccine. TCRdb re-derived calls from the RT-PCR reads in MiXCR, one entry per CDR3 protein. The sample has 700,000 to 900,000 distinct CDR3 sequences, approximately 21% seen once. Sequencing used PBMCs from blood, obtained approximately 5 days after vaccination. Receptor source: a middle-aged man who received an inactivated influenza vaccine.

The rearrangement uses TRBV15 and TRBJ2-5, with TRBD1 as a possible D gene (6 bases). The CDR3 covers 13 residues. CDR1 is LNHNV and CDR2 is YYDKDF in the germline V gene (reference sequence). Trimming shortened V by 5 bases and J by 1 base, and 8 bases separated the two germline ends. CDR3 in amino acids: CATSGTLQETQYF. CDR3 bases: TGTGCCACCAGCGGGACACTCCAAGAGACCCAGTACTTC.

The CDR3 region is CSVVAQGDRETQYF. CDR3 nucleotides: TGCAGCGTTGTAGCCCAGGGGGACAGAGAGACCCAGTACTTC. The chain uses TRBV29-1 and TRBJ2-5; TRBD1 aligns across 7 bases. The CDR3 has 14 amino acids. The trim removed 4 bases at V and 4 bases at J, leaving 9 bases unmatched. Germline-derived CDR1 and CDR2 are SQVTM and ANQGSEA.

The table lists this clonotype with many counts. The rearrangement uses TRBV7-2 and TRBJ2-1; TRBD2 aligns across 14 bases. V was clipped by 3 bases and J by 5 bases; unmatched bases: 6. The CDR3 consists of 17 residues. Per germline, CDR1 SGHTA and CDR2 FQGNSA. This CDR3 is CASSLGGLAGAHNEQFF. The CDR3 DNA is TGTGCCAGCAGCTTGGGGGGACTAGCGGGGGCCCACAATGAGCAGTTCTTC.

CDR3 DNA sequence: TGTGCCAGCAGCGGCAGATCGGCCAAAAACATTCAGTACTTC. Residues: CASSGRSAKNIQYF. The gene calls are TRBV11-2 and TRBJ2-4; D uncertain. From germline, CDR1 is SGHAT and CDR2 FQNNGV. CDR3 length equals 14 residues. The V end was cut by 5 bases, the J end by 1 base, with 9 bases between.

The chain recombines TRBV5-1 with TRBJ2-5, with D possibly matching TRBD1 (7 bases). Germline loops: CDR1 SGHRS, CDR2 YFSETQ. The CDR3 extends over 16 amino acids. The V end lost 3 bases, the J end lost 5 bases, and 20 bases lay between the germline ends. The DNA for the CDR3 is TGCGCCAGCAGCTCCTCACAGGGGACTTCCCATGAGACCCAGTACTTC. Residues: CASSSSQGTSHETQYF. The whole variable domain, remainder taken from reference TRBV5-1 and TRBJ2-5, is KAGVTQTPRYLIKTRGQQVTLSCSPISGHRSVSWYQQTPGQGLQFLFEYFSETQRNKGNFPGRFSGRQFSNSRSEMNVSTLELGDSALYLCASSSSQGTSHETQYFGPGTRLLVL.

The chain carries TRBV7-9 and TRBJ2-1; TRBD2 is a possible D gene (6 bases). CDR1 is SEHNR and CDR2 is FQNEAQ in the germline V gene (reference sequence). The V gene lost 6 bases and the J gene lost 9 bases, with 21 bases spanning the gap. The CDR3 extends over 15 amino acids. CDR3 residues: CASSPRLVREGEQFF. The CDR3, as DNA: TGTGCCAGCAGTCCAAGACTAGTCCGTGAAGGTGAGCAGTTCTTC.

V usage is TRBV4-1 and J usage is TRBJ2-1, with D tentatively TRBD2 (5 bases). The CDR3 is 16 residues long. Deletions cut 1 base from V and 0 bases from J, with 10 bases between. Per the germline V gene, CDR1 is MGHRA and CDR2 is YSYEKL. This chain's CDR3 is CASSQGGYSSYNEQFF. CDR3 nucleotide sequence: TGCGCCAGCAGCCAAGGCGGGTATAGCTCCTACAATGAGCAGTTCTTC.

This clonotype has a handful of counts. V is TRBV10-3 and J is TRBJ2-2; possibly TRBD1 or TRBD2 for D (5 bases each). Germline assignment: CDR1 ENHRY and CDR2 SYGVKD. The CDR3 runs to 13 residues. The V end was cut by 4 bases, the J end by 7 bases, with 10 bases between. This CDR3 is CAISGDPSGELFF. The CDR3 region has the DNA TGTGCCATCAGTGGGGACCCCAGCGGGGAGCTGTTTTTT.

The CDR3: CASGARGHGELFF. CDR3 DNA sequence: TGTGCCAGCGGAGCGAGGGGTCACGGGGAGCTGTTTTTT. V and J are TRBV3-1 and TRBJ2-2; the D call may be TRBD1 or TRBD2 (5 bases each). The CDR3 covers 13 residues. Trimming took off 8 bases at V and 7 bases at J, with 14 bases between the two ends. Germline CDR1 and CDR2: LGHDT and YNNKEL (reference sequence).

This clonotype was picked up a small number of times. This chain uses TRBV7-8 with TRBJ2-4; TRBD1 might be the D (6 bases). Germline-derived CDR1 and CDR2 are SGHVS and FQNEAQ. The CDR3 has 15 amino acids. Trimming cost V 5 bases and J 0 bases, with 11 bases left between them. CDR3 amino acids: CASSPWGLAKNIQYF. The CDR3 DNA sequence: TGTGCCAGCAGCCCGTGGGGGCTAGCCAAAAACATTCAGTACTTC.

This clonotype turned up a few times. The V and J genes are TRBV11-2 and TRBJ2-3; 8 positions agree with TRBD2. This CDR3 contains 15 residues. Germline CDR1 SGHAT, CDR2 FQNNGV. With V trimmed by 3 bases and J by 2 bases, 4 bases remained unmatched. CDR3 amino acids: CASSFAGGTTDTQYF. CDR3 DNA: TGTGCCAGCAGCTTTGCGGGAGGAACCACAGATACGCAGTATTTT. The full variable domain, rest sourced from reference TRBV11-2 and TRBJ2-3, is EAGVAQSPRYKIIEKRQSVAFWCNPISGHATLYWYQQILGQGPKLLIQFQNNGVVDDSQLPKDRFSAERLKGVDSTLKIQPAKLEDSAVYLCASSFAGGTTDTQYFGPGTRLTVL.

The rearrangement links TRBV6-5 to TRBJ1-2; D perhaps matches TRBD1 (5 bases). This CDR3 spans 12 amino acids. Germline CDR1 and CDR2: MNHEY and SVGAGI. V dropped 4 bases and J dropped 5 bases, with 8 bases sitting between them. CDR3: CASSSEGYGYTF. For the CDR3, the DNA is TGTGCCAGCAGTTCGGAGGGGTATGGCTACACCTTC.

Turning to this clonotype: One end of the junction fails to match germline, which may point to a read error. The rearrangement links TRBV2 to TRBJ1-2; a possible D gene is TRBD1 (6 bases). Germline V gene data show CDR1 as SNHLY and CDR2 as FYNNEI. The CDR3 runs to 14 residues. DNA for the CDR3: TGTGCCAGCAGTCGTCAGACAGGCAACTATGGCTACATCTTC. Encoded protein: CASSRQTGNYGYIF.

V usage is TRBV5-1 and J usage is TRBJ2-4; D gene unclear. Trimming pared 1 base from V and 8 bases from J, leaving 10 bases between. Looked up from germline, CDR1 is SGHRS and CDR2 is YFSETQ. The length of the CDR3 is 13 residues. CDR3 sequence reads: CASSLHRADIQYF. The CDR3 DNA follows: TGCGCCAGCAGCTTGCATAGGGCGGACATTCAGTACTTC.

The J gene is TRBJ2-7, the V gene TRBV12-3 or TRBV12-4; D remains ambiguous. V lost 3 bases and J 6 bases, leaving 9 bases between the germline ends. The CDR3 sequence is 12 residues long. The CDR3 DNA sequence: TGTGCCAGCAGTTTTGCGGTTTCCGAGCAGTACTTC. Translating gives CASSFAVSEQYF.

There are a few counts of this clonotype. The CDR3 bases are TGTGCCAGCAGTTTACGGATCACGGGGAACACCGGGGAGCTGTTTTTT. Translation: CASSLRITGNTGELFF. The chain employs TRBV28 and TRBJ2-2; D not certain. CDR1 is MDHEN, CDR2 SYDVKM, per germline. The CDR3 has 16 residues. The V gene lost 2 bases and the J gene lost 1 base, with 11 bases spanning the gap.

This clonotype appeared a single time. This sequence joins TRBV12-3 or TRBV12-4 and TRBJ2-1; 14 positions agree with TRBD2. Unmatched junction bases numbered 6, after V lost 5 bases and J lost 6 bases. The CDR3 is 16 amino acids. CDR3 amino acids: CASSPGLAGGFNEQFF. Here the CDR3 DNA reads TGTGCCAGCAGTCCCGGACTAGCGGGAGGTTTCAATGAGCAGTTCTTC.

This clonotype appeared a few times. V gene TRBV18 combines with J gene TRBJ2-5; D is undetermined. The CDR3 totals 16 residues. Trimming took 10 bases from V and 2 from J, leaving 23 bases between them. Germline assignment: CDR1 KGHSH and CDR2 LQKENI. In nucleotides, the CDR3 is TGTGCCACCAATCTACTCCAAGACCATCAACAAGAGACCCAGTACTTC. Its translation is CATNLLQDHQQETQYF.

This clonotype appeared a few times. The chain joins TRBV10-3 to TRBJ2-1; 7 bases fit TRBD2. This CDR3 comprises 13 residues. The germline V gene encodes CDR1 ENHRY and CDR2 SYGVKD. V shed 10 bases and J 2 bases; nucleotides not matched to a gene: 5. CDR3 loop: CANAGTTYNEQFF. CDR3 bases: TGTGCCAACGCCGGGACTACCTACAATGAGCAGTTCTTC.

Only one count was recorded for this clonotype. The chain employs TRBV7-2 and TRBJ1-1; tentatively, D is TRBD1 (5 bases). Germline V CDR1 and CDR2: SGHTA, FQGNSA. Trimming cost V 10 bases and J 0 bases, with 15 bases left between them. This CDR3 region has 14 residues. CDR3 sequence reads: CATGTRIMNTEAFF. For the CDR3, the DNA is TGTGCCACCGGGACGCGGATCATGAACACTGAAGCTTTCTTT.